A single sample is the source of the 22 T cell receptor beta chains below, sequenced in a study of T-cell reconstitution after alpha-beta-depleted transplantation in children. A TCRbeta library incorporating unique molecular identifiers was prepared. TCRdb passed the PCR reads through MiXCR, listing each CDR3 protein once. This table holds 250,000 to 400,000 distinct CDR3 sequences, approximately 23% found once. The sample here was PBMCs, mostly from graft donor cells, taken 180 days after TCRalphabeta/CD19-depleted stem cell transplant. The receptors here all came from a male patient under 18 who had a stem cell transplant for acute lymphoblastic leukemia, so the T cells may come from the graft donor.

This clonotype was counted only a few times. The chain couples TRBV7-9 to TRBJ2-7; 7 positions agree with TRBD2. The V and J ends lost 5 bases and 2 bases, in that order; junction bases with no gene match: 12. The CDR3 is made up of 16 amino acids. CDR1 is SEHNR and CDR2 is FQNEAQ in the germline V gene (reference sequence). The chain's CDR3 is CASSSTFSGKAYEQYF. Here the CDR3 DNA reads TGTGCCAGCAGCAGTACCTTCAGCGGGAAGGCCTACGAGCAGTACTTC. The variable domain in full, with the rest retrieved from reference TRBV7-9 and TRBJ2-7, is DTGVSQNPRHKITKRGQNVTFRCDPISEHNRLYWYRQTLGQGPEFLTYFQNEAQLEKSRLLSDRFSAERPKGSFSTLEIQRTEQGDSAMYLCASSSTFSGKAYEQYFGPGTRLTVT.

This clonotype has a handful of counts. The genes are TRBV12-3 or TRBV12-4 and TRBJ1-5; D may be TRBD1 (5 bases). The CDR3 is 16 residues long. V was trimmed by 7 bases and J by 0 bases, leaving 16 bases between them. CDR3 sequence (DNA): TGTGCCAGCACCCCTGGGGCAGGCTATAGCAATCAGCCCCAGCATTTT. Its protein product is CASTPGAGYSNQPQHF.

The table lists this clonotype with a few counts. V usage is TRBV7-2 and J usage is TRBJ2-5, with D perhaps being TRBD1 or TRBD2 (5 bases each). The CDR3 loop spans 12 amino acids. Germline CDR1 SGHTA, CDR2 FQGNSA. V shed 3 bases and J shed 9 bases, with 11 bases lying between them. CDR3 sequence: CASSLGPAPQYF. DNA for the CDR3: TGTGCCAGCAGCTTGGGACCCGCGCCCCAGTACTTC.

This clonotype has just a few counts. This chain links TRBV9 with TRBJ2-1; D not certain. The CDR3 is made up of 13 amino acids. V was cut by 4 bases and J by 10 bases, with 15 bases left in between. CDR1 is SGDLS and CDR2 is YYNGEE in the germline V gene. CDR3 amino acids: CASSLRSKREQFF. The CDR3 DNA is TGTGCCAGCAGCCTGAGGTCCAAACGAGAGCAGTTCTTC.

This sequence joins TRBV19 and TRBJ1-5, with TRBD1 as a possible D gene (6 bases). Deletions cut 6 bases from V and 6 bases from J, with 18 bases between. The CDR3 has 15 amino acids. Per the germline V gene, CDR1 is LNHDA and CDR2 is SQIVND (reference sequence). The CDR3, as DNA: TGTGCCAGTAGCCCCACAGGGTCCTATAGTCAGCCCCAGCATTTT. Translation gives CASSPTGSYSQPQHF.

This clonotype has ten or more counts. This chain links TRBV24-1 with TRBJ2-1; D remains unclear. The ends were cut back, 4 bases at V and 0 bases at J, with 9 bases in the middle. The germline gives CDR1 KGHDR, CDR2 SFDVKD. The CDR3 spans 15 residues. Written as DNA, the CDR3 is TGTGCCACCAGTGACCCATCTAGCTCCTACAATGAGCAGTTCTTC. Its translation is CATSDPSSSYNEQFF.

The chain uses TRBV5-1 and TRBJ2-5, with TRBD2 matching 11 bases. With V trimmed by 0 bases and J by 0 bases, 7 bases remained unmatched. This CDR3 comprises 18 residues. Germline assignment: CDR1 SGHRS and CDR2 YFSETQ. The CDR3 region is CASSLGLAGLTYQETQYF. The CDR3 nucleotides are TGCGCCAGCAGCTTGGGACTAGCGGGACTAACGTACCAAGAGACCCAGTACTTC. The full variable domain, completed using reference TRBV5-1 and TRBJ2-5, is KAGVTQTPRYLIKTRGQQVTLSCSPISGHRSVSWYQQTPGQGLQFLFEYFSETQRNKGNFPGRFSGRQFSNSRSEMNVSTLELGDSALYLCASSLGLAGLTYQETQYFGPGTRLLVL.

This clonotype was observed a few times. The chain has TRBV20-1 and TRBJ2-3; 15 nucleotides align to TRBD2. Germline trimming cut 2 bases from V and 6 bases from J; bases unmatched to any gene: 24. Germline values: CDR1 DFQATT, CDR2 SNEGSKA (reference sequence). The CDR3 sequence is 22 residues long. CDR3 bases: TGCAGTGCTAGAAGCTGGGGATATCCGGTGACGAGCGGGACTAGCGGGAGGGATACGCAGTATTTT. As protein: CSARSWGYPVTSGTSGRDTQYF.

This clonotype was recorded many times. The J gene is TRBJ2-3, the V gene TRBV5-1, with TRBD1 identical over 9 bases. The V gene end was trimmed by 4 bases and the J gene end by 2 bases; junction bases not matched to a gene: 5. Germline V CDR1 and CDR2: SGHRS, YFSETQ. This CDR3 has 15 amino acids. CDR3 nucleotide sequence: TGCGCCAGCAGCGCGGGACAGGGCTTCACAGATACGCAGTATTTT. It encodes CASSAGQGFTDTQYF.

This clonotype has only a few counts. CDR3 nucleotides: TGTGCCAGCAGTTACGGACACGGCCTCCTCTTTCGGTATGGCTACACCTTC. Protein sequence: CASSYGHGLLFRYGYTF. The chain is built from TRBV6-5 and TRBJ1-2; D is possibly TRBD1 (5 bases). The CDR3 sequence is 17 residues long. Germline values: CDR1 MNHEY, CDR2 SVGAGI. V was trimmed by 2 bases and J by 5 bases, leaving 21 bases between them.

The table lists this clonotype with many counts. The chain has TRBV5-1 and TRBJ2-7, with 7 bases aligning to TRBD2. Trimming cost V 0 bases and J 7 bases; bases outside gene matches: 7. The CDR3 contains 14 residues. The germline V gene encodes CDR1 SGHRS and CDR2 YFSETQ. The CDR3 coding sequence is TGCGCCAGCAGCTTGGTCGCGGGAGTCGAAGAGCAGTACTTC. This encodes CASSLVAGVEEQYF.

The rearrangement joins TRBV19 to TRBJ1-5, with a possible D match to TRBD1 (6 bases). The CDR3 length is 12 residues. V lost 5 bases, J lost 7 bases, and 9 bases lay in between. The V gene's germline CDR1 is LNHDA and CDR2 SQIVND (reference sequence). The DNA for the CDR3 is TGTGCCAGTAGTGCAGGGGTCCAGCCCCAGCATTTT. This sequence encodes CASSAGVQPQHF.

In this sample, this clonotype turned up once. The V call is TRBV25-1, the J call TRBJ1-5; TRBD1 aligns across 10 bases. The length of the CDR3 is 16 residues. V gave up 1 base and J gave up 5 bases; unmatched junction bases: 5. Germline V gene data show CDR1 as MGHDK and CDR2 as SYGVNS. The CDR3 DNA reads TGTGCCAGCAGTGAATCCGACAGGGGGCTGGATCAGCCCCAGCATTTT. Residues: CASSESDRGLDQPQHF.

The V and J genes are TRBV15 and TRBJ2-3; D uncertain. CDR3 size: 16 residues. In germline, CDR1 is LNHNV, CDR2 YYDKDF (reference sequence). With 2 bases removed from V and 2 bases from J, the gap between germline ends came to 14 bases. CDR3 protein: CATSRPRGVNTDTQYF. CDR3 DNA: TGTGCCACCAGCAGACCTCGAGGCGTGAACACAGATACGCAGTATTTT.

CDR3 sequence (DNA): TGTGCCAGCAGTTTCCAGACTAACACAGATACGCAGTATTTT. This translates into CASSFQTNTDTQYF. The V and J genes are TRBV28 and TRBJ2-3, with TRBD2 as a possible D gene (5 bases). Trimming took off 3 bases at V and 2 bases at J, with 9 bases between the two ends. The V gene's germline CDR1 is MDHEN and CDR2 SYDVKM. The CDR3 totals 14 residues.

This clonotype was observed a handful of times. This rearrangement joins TRBV3-1 to TRBJ2-7; 7 nucleotides agree with TRBD2. This CDR3 comprises 15 residues. V trimming: 6 bases; J trimming: 3 bases; junction bases outside the gene matches: 11. The germline CDR1 and CDR2 sequences are LGHDT and YNNKEL (reference sequence). The CDR3, as DNA: TGTGCCAGCAGTCGCCTGGGGGAGGGCCGCTACGAGCAGTACTTC. Translation gives CASSRLGEGRYEQYF.

This clonotype was observed a handful of times. The CDR3 DNA reads TGCGCCAGCAGCTTGGCCGGAGTCAGGGGGAATGAGCAGTTCTTC. Amino acid sequence: CASSLAGVRGNEQFF. V usage is TRBV5-1 and J usage is TRBJ2-1; 7 positions match TRBD1. Per germline, CDR1 SGHRS and CDR2 YFSETQ. The CDR3 has 15 residues. V lost 0 bases and J lost 7; bases outside the gene matches: 7.

This rearrangement joins TRBV5-1 to TRBJ2-7, with 10 bases that match TRBD2. Germline CDR1 is SGHRS and CDR2 is YFSETQ. The ends lost 4 bases at V and 3 bases at J; junction bases unmatched: 7. The CDR3 runs 15 residues. The CDR3 DNA follows: TGCGCCAGCAGCCTAAGCGGGAGGGCTGGCTACGAGCAGTACTTC. It translates to CASSLSGRAGYEQYF.

The chain uses TRBV6-1 and TRBJ1-1; a weak D match, TRBD1 (6 bases). Germline CDR1 and CDR2: MNHNS and SASEGT. V lost 6 bases, J lost 5 bases, and 16 bases lay in between. The CDR3 length is 14 residues. CDR3: CASSAVMRGTEAFF. CDR3 DNA sequence: TGTGCCAGCAGCGCCGTTATGAGGGGGACTGAAGCTTTCTTT.

This clonotype was seen a handful of times. This chain uses TRBV20-1 with TRBJ2-1, with 10 nucleotides matching TRBD2. Germline V gene sequence: CDR1 DFQATT, CDR2 SNEGSKA (reference sequence). V lost 1 base, J lost 0 bases, and 9 bases stayed unmatched. The CDR3 consists of 18 residues. The CDR3 reads CSARVELAGLSSYNEQFF. In DNA form, the CDR3 reads TGCAGTGCTAGAGTGGAACTAGCGGGGCTCAGCTCCTACAATGAGCAGTTCTTC.

A single count supports this clonotype. This chain uses TRBV29-1 with TRBJ2-7; D uncertain. V lost 0 bases and J lost 0, with 15 bases in between. The CDR3 totals 16 residues. Germline-derived CDR1 and CDR2 are SQVTM and ANQGSEA. This CDR3 is CSVEDRLRVSSYEQYF. For the CDR3, the DNA is TGCAGCGTTGAAGATCGGCTAAGGGTCTCCTCCTACGAGCAGTACTTC.

The CDR3 nucleotides are TGCAGCGCAACAGGGTGGAGCTCCTACGAGCAGTACTTC. This codes for CSATGWSSYEQYF. The chain joins TRBV29-1 to TRBJ2-7, with TRBD1 as a possible D gene (6 bases). V lost 7 bases and J 0 bases, leaving 13 bases between the germline ends. CDR1 is SQVTM, CDR2 ANQGSEA, per germline. This CDR3 spans 13 amino acids.